Below are 11 T cell receptor beta chains sequenced from a single sample in a study of regulatory T cells in long-lasting Graves disease. The time point is: persistent/refractory GD, antithyroid drugs over 5 years with positive TRAb. Researchers made the TCR library from RNA that was extracted from PBMCs. Sequencing libraries for TCR beta were prepared with iRepertoire HTBI primers and Arm-PCR of CDR3 regions. MiXCR was run by TCRdb on the multiplex PCR reads, yielding one entry per CDR3 protein. The sample lists roughly 450,000 distinct CDR3 sequences, less than 25% seen once, with about an eighth in the top ten. The material was peripheral blood mononuclear cells (PBMCs), obtained when the disease was refractory, from a patient treated with antithyroid drugs. These receptors all stem from a female donor with Graves disease.

Notes on this clonotype: At one end, the junction sequence differs from germline, possibly due to a read error. J is TRBJ2-7 and V is TRBV2; D is undetermined. The CDR3 is 15 amino acids. Germline V gives CDR1 SNHLY, CDR2 FYNNEI. This CDR3 reads CASSQEFGQYYEQYF. CDR3 DNA: TGCGCCAGCAGCCAAGAGTTTGGGCAGTACTACGAGCAGTACTTC.

This clonotype has a count of ten or more. The chain carries TRBV11-2 and TRBJ1-1, with D perhaps matching TRBD1 (5 bases). This CDR3 is built from 17 residues. Germline CDR1 and CDR2: SGHAT and FQNNGV. Trimming removed 7 bases at V and 5 bases at J, with 26 bases between. The CDR3 coding sequence is TGTGCCAGCACCCCCTCAGGCGGTACGACAGCTAGAACTGAAGCTTTCTTT. Protein product: CASTPSGGTTARTEAFF.

This clonotype appeared a single time. A much larger clonotype is one base distant, so this may be a read error. The V gene is TRBV27, the J gene TRBJ1-2; 10 nucleotides line up with TRBD1. The germline CDR1 and CDR2 sequences are MNHEY and SMNVEV (reference sequence). The CDR3 has 17 residues. The CDR3 DNA is TGTGCCAGCAGTTTATCGTTGGACAGGGGGATCTCTGGTGGCTGCACCTTC. Translation gives CASSLSLDRGISGGCTF.

This clonotype was found a few times. V usage is TRBV15 and J usage is TRBJ1-5; possible D gene TRBD1, 6 bases. The CDR3 covers 16 residues. Germline lookup yields CDR1 LNHNV and CDR2 YYDKDF (reference sequence). Deletions cut 1 base from V and 4 bases from J, with 14 bases between. The CDR3 loop reads CATSRGQGSRNQPQHF. The CDR3 nucleotides are TGTGCCACCAGCAGAGGGCAGGGGAGTCGAAATCAGCCCCAGCATTTT.

This clonotype was found many times. The V call is TRBV6-5, the J call TRBJ2-7; D remains unclear. V was trimmed by 0 bases and J by 0 bases, leaving 9 bases between them. Germline lookup yields CDR1 MNHEY and CDR2 SVGAGI. The CDR3 is 15 residues long. The CDR3 region is CASSYSKGSSYEQYF. The DNA of the CDR3 is TGTGCCAGCAGTTACTCGAAGGGCAGCTCCTACGAGCAGTACTTC.

This sequence joins TRBV6-1 and TRBJ2-7; TRBD2 matches at 8 bases. The junction had 4 bases not matched to a gene; V was cut back by 4 bases and J by 2 bases. The CDR3 length is 14 residues. Per the germline V gene, CDR1 is MNHNS and CDR2 is SASEGT. CDR3 loop: CASSGAGATYEQYF. The CDR3 region has the DNA TGTGCCAGCAGTGGAGCGGGAGCCACCTACGAGCAGTACTTC.

This clonotype has at least ten counts. The gene calls are TRBV19 and TRBJ1-1; D might be TRBD1 (5 bases). CDR1 LNHDA and CDR2 SQIVND come from the germline V gene (reference sequence). V was cut by 8 bases and J by 5 bases, with 15 bases left in between. The CDR3 sequence is 13 residues long. The CDR3 region is CASLIREGTEAFF. CDR3 nucleotide sequence: TGTGCCAGTCTGATAAGAGAGGGGACTGAAGCTTTCTTT.

The chain links TRBV6-2 or TRBV6-3 to TRBJ2-2, with TRBD1 as a possible D gene (6 bases). V lost 6 bases and J lost 2, with 16 bases in between. Germline V gene sequence: CDR1 MNHEY, CDR2 SVGEGT. The CDR3 extends over 16 amino acids. CDR3: CASSRGQNQNTGELFF. CDR3 in DNA: TGTGCCAGCAGCCGTGGACAGAACCAAAACACCGGGGAGCTGTTTTTT.

The chain employs TRBV5-1 and TRBJ2-5, with D possibly TRBD2 on 5 matching bases. In germline, CDR1 is SGHRS, CDR2 YFSETQ. CDR3 length: 16 amino acids. V lost 0 bases and J lost 4, with 16 bases in between. The CDR3 bases are TGCGCCAGCAGCTTGGGGATGTCGCGGGCGGGAGAGACCCAGTACTTC. Translated: CASSLGMSRAGETQYF.

This clonotype was seen repeatedly, ten times or more. The chain recombines TRBV20-1 with TRBJ2-7, with 11 bases aligning to TRBD1. Trimming took 5 bases from V and 5 from J; bases not matched to a gene: 2. CDR3 length: 12 residues. CDR1 DFQATT and CDR2 SNEGSKA come from the germline V gene (reference sequence). The CDR3 loop reads CSAEGQGDEQYF. The CDR3 DNA sequence: TGCAGTGCTGAGGGACAGGGGGACGAGCAGTACTTC.

The chain couples TRBV3-1 to TRBJ2-7; D possibly corresponds to TRBD2 (6 bases). CDR3 length: 14 amino acids. Germline CDR1 reads LGHDT; CDR2 reads YNNKEL (reference sequence). V was pared by 3 bases and J by 3 bases, with 12 bases between. In DNA, the CDR3 is TGTGCCAGCAGCCACCTAGCGTTGAACTACGAGCAGTACTTC. Its translation: CASSHLALNYEQYF.